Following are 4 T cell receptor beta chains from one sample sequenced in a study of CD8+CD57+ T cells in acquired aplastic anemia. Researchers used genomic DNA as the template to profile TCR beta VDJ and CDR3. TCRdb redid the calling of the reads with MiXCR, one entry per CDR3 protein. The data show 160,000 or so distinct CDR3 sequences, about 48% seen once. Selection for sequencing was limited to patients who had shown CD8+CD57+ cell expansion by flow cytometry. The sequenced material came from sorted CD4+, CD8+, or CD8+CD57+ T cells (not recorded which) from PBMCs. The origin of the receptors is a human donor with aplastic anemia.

DNA of the CDR3: TGTGCCAGCAGTTCAAGGGACAGGGGCTACGAGCAGTACTTC. Translating gives CASSSRDRGYEQYF. The chain couples TRBV12-3 or TRBV12-4 to TRBJ2-7; 10 bases are a match to TRBD1. The CDR3 has 14 amino acids. The J segment lost 3 bases and the V segment lost 4 bases, leaving 3 bases of the junction unmatched.

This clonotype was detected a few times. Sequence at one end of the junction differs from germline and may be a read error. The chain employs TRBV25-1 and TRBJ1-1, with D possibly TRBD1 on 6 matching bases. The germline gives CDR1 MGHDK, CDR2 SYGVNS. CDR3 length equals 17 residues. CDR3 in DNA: TGTGCCACCAGTACTCGGGACACTTTCTCCATGAACACTGAAGCTTTCTTT. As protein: CATSTRDTFSMNTEAFF. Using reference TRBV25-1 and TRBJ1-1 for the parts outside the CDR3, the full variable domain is EADIYQTPRYLVIGTGKKITLECSQTMGHDKMYWYQQDPGMELHLIHYSYGVNSTEKGDLSSESTVSRIRTEHFPLTLESARPSHTSQYLCATSTRDTFSMNTEAFFGQGTRLTVV.

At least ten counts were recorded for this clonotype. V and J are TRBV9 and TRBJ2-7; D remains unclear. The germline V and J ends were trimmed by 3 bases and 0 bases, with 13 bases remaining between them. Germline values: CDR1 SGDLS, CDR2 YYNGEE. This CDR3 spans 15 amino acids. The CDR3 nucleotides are TGTGCCAGCAGCGCGGCCAGGAACGGCTCCTACGAGCAGTACTTC. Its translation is CASSAARNGSYEQYF.

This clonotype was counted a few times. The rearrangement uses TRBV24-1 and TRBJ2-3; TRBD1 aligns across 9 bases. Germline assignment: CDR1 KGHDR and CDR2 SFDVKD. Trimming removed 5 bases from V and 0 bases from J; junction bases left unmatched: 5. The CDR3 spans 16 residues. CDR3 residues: CATSVGQGISTDTQYF. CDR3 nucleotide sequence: TGTGCCACCAGTGTGGGACAGGGCATAAGCACAGATACGCAGTATTTT.